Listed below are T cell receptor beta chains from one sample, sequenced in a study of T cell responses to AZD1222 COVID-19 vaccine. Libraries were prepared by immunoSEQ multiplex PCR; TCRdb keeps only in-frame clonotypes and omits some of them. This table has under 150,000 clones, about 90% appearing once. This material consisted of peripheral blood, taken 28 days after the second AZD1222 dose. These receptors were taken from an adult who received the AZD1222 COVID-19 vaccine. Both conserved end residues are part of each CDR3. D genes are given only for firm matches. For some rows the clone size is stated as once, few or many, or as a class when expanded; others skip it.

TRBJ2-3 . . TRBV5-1 CASMWGTGPDTQYF TGCGCCAGCATGTGGGGTACTGGACCAGATACGCAGTATTTT
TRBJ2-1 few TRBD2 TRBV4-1 CASSHPGTSGRSSYNEQFF TGCGCCAGCAGCCACCCCGGGACTAGCGGGAGGAGCTCCTACAATGAGCAGTTCTTC
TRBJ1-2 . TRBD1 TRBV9 CASSVESGGYYGYTF TGTGCCAGCAGCGTAGAGTCAGGGGGGTACTATGGCTACACCTTC
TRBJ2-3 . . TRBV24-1 CATSDGASTDTQYF TGTGCCACCAGTGACGGGGCTAGCACAGATACGCAGTATTTT
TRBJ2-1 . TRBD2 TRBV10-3 CAISERTSGSYNEQFF TGTGCCATCAGTGAGAGGACTAGCGGGAGCTACAATGAGCAGTTCTTC
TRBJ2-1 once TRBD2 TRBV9 CASSGGTSGKNEQFF TGTGCCAGCAGCGGCGGGACTAGCGGGAAGAATGAGCAGTTCTTC
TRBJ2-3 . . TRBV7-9 CASSTSLDGTDTQYF TGTGCCAGCAGTACTTCTTTGGACGGCACAGATACGCAGTATTTT
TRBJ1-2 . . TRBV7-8 CASSPGSAYGYTF TGTGCCAGCAGCCCAGGGTCGGCATATGGCTACACCTTC
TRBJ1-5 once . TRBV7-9 CASSSSGNSNQPQHF TGTGCCAGCAGCTCGTCGGGTAATAGCAATCAGCCCCAGCATTTT
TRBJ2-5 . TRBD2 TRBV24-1 CATSELAGGQETQYF TGTGCCACCAGTGAATTAGCGGGAGGGCAGGAGACCCAGTACTTC
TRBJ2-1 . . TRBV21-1 CASSKPTSGSPVNEQFF TGTGCCAGCAGCAAACCGACTAGCGGATCCCCCGTCAATGAGCAGTTCTTC
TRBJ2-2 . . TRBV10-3 CAIRAPGEGTGELFF TGTGCCATCAGAGCTCCGGGGGAAGGCACCGGGGAGCTGTTTTTT
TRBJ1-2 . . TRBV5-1 CASSLRLEPAGPGGYTF TGCGCCAGCAGCTTACGATTGGAACCGGCGGGGCCGGGCGGCTACACCTTC
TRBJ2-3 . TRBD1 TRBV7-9 CASSSRQGARTDTQYF TGTGCCAGCAGCTCTAGACAGGGGGCCCGCACAGATACGCAGTATTTT
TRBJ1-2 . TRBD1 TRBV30 CAWGSGQGRPYGYTF TGTGCCTGGGGCTCCGGACAGGGGAGGCCCTATGGCTACACCTTC
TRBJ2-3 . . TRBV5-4 CASREGSATDTQYF TGTGCCAGCAGGGAGGGATCAGCCACAGATACGCAGTATTTT
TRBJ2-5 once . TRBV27 CASSTDQETQYF TGTGCCAGCAGTACCGACCAAGAGACCCAGTACTTC
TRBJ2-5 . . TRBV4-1 CASSWTLGETQYF TGCGCCAGCAGCTGGACTCTCGGGGAGACCCAGTACTTC
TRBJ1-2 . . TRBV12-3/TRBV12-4 CASSWADNYGYTF TGTGCCAGCAGTTGGGCGGATAACTATGGCTACACCTTC
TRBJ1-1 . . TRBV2 CASTGGAGNTEAFF TGTGCCAGCACCGGAGGGGCGGGAAACACTGAAGCTTTCTTT
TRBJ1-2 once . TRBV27 CASRGDGPQRSEGYTF TGTGCCAGCAGGGGGGACGGCCCGCAGAGGAGCGAAGGCTACACCTTC
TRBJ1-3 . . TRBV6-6 CASSYWADFSGNTIYF TGTGCCAGCAGTTACTGGGCGGATTTCTCTGGAAACACCATATATTTT
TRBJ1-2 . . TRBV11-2 CASSLDIRDAYNYGYTF TGTGCCAGCAGCTTAGACATCCGGGACGCATATAACTATGGCTACACCTTC
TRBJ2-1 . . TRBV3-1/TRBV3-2 CASGDYNEQFF TGTGCCAGCGGGGACTACAATGAGCAGTTCTTC
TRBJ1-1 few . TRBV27 CASREEGGSTEAFF TGTGCCAGCAGGGAGGAGGGTGGGTCCACTGAAGCTTTCTTT
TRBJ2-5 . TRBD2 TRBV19 CASSIGLAGQETQYF TGTGCCAGTAGTATAGGACTAGCGGGCCAAGAGACCCAGTACTTC
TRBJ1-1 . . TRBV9 CASSVDRNTEAFF TGTGCCAGCAGCGTAGATCGGAACACTGAAGCTTTCTTT